This T cell receptor (beta chain) was profiled in a study of T cells in tumors after PD-1 blockade. Across the whole study: Prior checkpoint blockade, systemic immunosuppressant use, or anti-cancer therapy within 4 weeks excluded patients. Peripheral blood samples averaged 36,536 unique clonotypes and roughly 110,000 templates. General observations from the study: Peripheral recruitment is suggested, as some novel exhausted tumor clones were in pre-treatment blood.

The germline V gene has CDR1 SGHVS and CDR2 FNYEAQ. V lost 6 bases to trimming and J lost 0 bases, with 9 bases between them. The CDR3 is 14 residues long. About this clone itself: Its antigen is not identified.

Profiled with immunoSEQ multiplex PCR; TCRdb holds only in-frame clones, not every one. Among fewer than 55,000 clones listed, roughly 80% were seen once. The chain uses TRBV7-6 and TRBJ1-5; unclear D gene. The starting material was PBMCs, obtained before anti-PD-1 treatment. This sequence originates from a human donor with basal cell carcinoma. The CDR3 protein is CASREAYSNQPQHF. CDR3 nucleotide sequence: TGTGCCAGCAGAGAGGCTTATAGCAATCAGCCCCAGCATTTT.